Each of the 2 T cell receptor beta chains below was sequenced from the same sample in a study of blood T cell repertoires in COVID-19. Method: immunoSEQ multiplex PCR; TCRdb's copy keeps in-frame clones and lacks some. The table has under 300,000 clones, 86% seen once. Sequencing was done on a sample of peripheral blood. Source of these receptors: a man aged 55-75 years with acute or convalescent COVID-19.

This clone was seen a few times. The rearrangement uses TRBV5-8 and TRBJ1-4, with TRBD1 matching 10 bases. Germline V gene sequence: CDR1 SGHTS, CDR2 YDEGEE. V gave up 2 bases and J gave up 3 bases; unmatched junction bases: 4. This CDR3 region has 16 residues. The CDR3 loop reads CASSFGTGDPNEKLFF. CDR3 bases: TGTGCCAGCAGCTTCGGGACAGGGGACCCTAATGAAAAACTGTTTTTT.

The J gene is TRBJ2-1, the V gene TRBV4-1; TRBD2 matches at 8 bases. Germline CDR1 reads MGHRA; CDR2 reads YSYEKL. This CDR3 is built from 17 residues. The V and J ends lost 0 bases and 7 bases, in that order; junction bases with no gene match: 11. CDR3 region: CASSQEGRGGRPNEQFF. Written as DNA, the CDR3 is TGCGCCAGCAGCCAAGAGGGCCGCGGCGGGAGGCCAAATGAGCAGTTCTTC.